What follows is one T cell receptor (beta chain) and its context. This CDR3 is 15 amino acids long. Germline V lookup: CDR1 SGHNT, CDR2 YYREEE (reference sequence). V trimming: 5 bases; J trimming: 7 bases; junction bases outside the gene matches: 9. PCR amplification relied on 60 Vbeta primers (plus 13 Jbeta primers). Method: immunoSEQ multiplex PCR; TCRdb's copy keeps in-frame clones and lacks some. The repertoire holds roughly 120,000 clones, approximately 80% seen once, with approximately 3.7% in the top ten. The data were taken from a study of cytomegalovirus exposure and HLA in healthy donors. The rearrangement links TRBV5-4 to TRBJ1-4; 9 bases map to TRBD1. The source is a human donor in good health. Specimen: PBMCs. CDR3 in DNA: TGTGCCAGCAGTTTCAAACAGGGGGCGTTTGAAAAACTGTTTTTT. Translated: CASSFKQGAFEKLFF.